This TCR beta chain was sequenced during a study of monozygotic twins with cystic fibrosis. Overall study context: Libraries were built from approximately 3 micrograms of fragmented DNA using approximately 16 PCR cycles. Broader study findings: Co-twins had the most similar V usage for 13 of 16 pairs, J for 8. Low clonality (median around 0.009) suggested a mostly naive repertoire.

Repertoires were generated with immunoSEQ multiplex PCR, while TCRdb's copy carries only in-frame clones and drops some. The table lists roughly 13,000 clones, approximately 90% of them singletons. Trimming shortened V by 4 bases and J by 3 bases, and 13 bases separated the two germline ends. CDR1 SGHRS and CDR2 YFSETQ come from the germline V gene. This CDR3 region has 14 residues. In this sample, this clone turned up a few times. The antigen remains undetermined. The J gene is TRBJ1-1, the V gene TRBV5-1, with a tentative D call TRBD1 (6 bases). Sequencing was performed on blood. The receptor comes from a boy between 10 and 17 years old with cystic fibrosis. CDR3 coding DNA: TGCGCCAGCAGCCCAGTAGGGGGTGACACTGAAGCTTTCTTT. Protein: CASSPVGGDTEAFF.